This TCR beta chain comes out of a study of response to subunit inactivated influenza vaccine. Study findings and constraints: Authors suggested few new T cells are recruited by each seasonal influenza vaccination.

As to this clonotype: Its target is not known.

TCRdb reanalysed the RT-PCR reads using MiXCR and keeps one entry per CDR3 protein. The table has around 160,000 distinct CDR3 sequences, about 11% seen once. V was shortened by 7 bases and J by 4 bases, with 11 bases between the two germline ends. Looked up from germline, CDR1 is SGHDT and CDR2 is YYEEEE. CDR3 length equals 13 residues. This chain joins TRBV5-6 and TRBJ1-4, with D possibly TRBD1 on 6 matching bases. Sequencing was performed on non-naive T cells sorted from PBMCs, taken roughly 48 days after vaccination. The receptor's source is a man aged 50-60 years who received an inactivated influenza vaccine. The CDR3 reads CASRGQLNEKLFF. DNA of the CDR3: TGTGCCAGCCGAGGACAGCTTAATGAAAAACTGTTTTTT.